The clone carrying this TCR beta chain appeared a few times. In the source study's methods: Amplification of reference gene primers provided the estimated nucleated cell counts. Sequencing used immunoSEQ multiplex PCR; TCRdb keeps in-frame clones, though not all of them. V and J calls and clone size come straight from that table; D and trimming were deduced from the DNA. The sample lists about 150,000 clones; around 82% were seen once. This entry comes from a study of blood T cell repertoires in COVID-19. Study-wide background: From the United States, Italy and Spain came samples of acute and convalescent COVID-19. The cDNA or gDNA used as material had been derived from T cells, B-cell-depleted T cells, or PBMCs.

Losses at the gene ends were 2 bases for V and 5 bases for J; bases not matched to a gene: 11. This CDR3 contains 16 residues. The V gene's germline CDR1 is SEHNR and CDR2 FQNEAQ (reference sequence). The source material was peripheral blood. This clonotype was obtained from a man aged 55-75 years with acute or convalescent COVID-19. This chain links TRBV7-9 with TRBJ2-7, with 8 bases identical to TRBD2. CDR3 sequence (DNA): TGTGCCAGCAGCTTATATCGCGGGGGGACCGGAAACGAGCAGTACTTC. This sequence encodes CASSLYRGGTGNEQYF.